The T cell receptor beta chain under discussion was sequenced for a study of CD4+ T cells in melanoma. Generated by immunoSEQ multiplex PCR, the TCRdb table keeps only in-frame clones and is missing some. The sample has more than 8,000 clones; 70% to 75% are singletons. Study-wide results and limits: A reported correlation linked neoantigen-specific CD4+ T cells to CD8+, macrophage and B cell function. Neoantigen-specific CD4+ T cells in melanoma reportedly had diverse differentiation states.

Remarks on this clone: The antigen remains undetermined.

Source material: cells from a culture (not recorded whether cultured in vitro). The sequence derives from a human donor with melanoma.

CDR3 sequence (DNA): TGTGCCAGCAGCTTTGGGAGAGCGGATGAGCAGTTCTTC. It is translated as CASSFGRADEQFF. The chain employs TRBV5-6 and TRBJ2-1, with a tentative D call TRBD2 (5 bases). The V end was cut by 2 bases, the J end by 8 bases, with 11 bases between. The CDR3 contains 13 residues. The germline V gene encodes CDR1 SGHDT and CDR2 YYEEEE.